This paragraph covers one T cell receptor (beta chain) sequence. The sample belongs to a study of patients and donors after allogeneic stem cell transplantation. After removal of 5 bases from V and 3 bases from J, the junction contained 5 bases not matched to a gene. This CDR3 is 15 amino acids long. Germline V CDR1 and CDR2: ENHRY, SYGVKD. TCRdb used MiXCR to reprocess the RT-PCR reads, holding one entry per CDR3 protein. This sample has about a million distinct CDR3 sequences; roughly 17% occur once, and the top ten carry 5.5% to 6.5%. The TCR sequence derives from a human donor who was either an allogeneic HSCT recipient or a stem cell or donor lymphocyte infusion donor (not recorded which). It is not recorded whose cells these are; they may come from a transplant donor. The genes are TRBV10-3 and TRBJ1-5; the match to TRBD1 covers 9 bases. Sequenced material: blood, either unsorted or a sorted T cell fraction (not recorded which). CDR3 sequence: CAISPGQGSNQPQHF. The DNA for the CDR3 is TGTGCCATCAGTCCGGGACAGGGCTCCAATCAGCCCCAGCATTTT.